This T cell receptor (beta chain) was observed in a study of blood T cell repertoires in COVID-19. Participants' own reports of clinical history determined their cohort assignment. This clone appeared a single time. This CDR3 has 13 residues. V was trimmed by 3 bases and J by 1 base, leaving 8 bases between them. CDR1 and CDR2 from the germline V gene are SGHRS and YFSETQ. Some clones are missing from TCRdb's copy, which holds only in-frame ones; the method was immunoSEQ multiplex PCR. The data show around 380,000 clones, with approximately 89% seen just once and 1.3% held by the top ten. The chain carries TRBV5-1 and TRBJ2-7; D may be TRBD1 (6 bases). The sequence came from a man aged 30-40 years who had recovered from COVID-19. The sequenced sample was PBMCs or T cells enriched from blood (not recorded which). The CDR3 region is CASSSQGSYEQYF. The CDR3 DNA sequence: TGCGCCAGCAGCTCACAGGGTTCCTACGAGCAGTACTTC.